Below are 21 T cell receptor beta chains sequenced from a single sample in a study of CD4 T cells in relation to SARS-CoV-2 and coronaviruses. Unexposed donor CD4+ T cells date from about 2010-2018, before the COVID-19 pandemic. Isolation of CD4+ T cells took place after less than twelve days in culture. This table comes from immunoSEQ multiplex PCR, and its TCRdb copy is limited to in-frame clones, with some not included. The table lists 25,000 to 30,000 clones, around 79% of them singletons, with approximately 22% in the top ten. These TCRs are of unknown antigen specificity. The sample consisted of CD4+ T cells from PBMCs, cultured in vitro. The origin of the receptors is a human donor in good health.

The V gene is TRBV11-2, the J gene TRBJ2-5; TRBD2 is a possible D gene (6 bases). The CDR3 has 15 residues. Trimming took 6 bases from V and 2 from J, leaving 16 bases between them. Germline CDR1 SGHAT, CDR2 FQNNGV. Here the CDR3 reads CASRRLAGRQETQYF. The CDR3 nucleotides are TGTGCCAGCAGACGTCTGGCGGGGAGGCAAGAGACCCAGTACTTC.

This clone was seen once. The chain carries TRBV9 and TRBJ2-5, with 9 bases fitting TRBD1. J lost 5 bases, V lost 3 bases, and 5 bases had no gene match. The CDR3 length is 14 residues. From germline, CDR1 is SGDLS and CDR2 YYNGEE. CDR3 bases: TGTGCCAGCAGCGCCGACAGGGGGGGGGAGACCCAGTACTTC. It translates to CASSADRGGETQYF. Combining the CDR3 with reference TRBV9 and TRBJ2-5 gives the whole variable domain DSGVTQTPKHLITATGQRVTLRCSPRSGDLSVYWYQQSLDQGLQFLIQYYNGEERAKGNILERFSAQQFPDLHSELNLSSLELGDSALYFCASSADRGGETQYFGPGTRLLVL.

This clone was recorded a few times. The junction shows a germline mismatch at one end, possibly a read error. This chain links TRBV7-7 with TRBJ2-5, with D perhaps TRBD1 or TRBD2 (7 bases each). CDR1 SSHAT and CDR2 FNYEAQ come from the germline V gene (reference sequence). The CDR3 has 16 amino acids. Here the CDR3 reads CASSLGTSGGEETQYF. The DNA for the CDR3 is TGTGCTAGCAGCTTAGGGACGTCAGGGGGGGAAGAGACCCAGTACTTC.

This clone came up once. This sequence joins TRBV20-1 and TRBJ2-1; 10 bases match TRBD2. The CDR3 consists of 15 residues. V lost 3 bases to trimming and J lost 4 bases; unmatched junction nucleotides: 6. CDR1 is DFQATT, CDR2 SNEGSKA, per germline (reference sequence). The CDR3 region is CSASSGAGGYNEQFF. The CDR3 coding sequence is TGCAGTGCTAGTTCGGGAGCGGGGGGGTACAATGAGCAGTTCTTC.

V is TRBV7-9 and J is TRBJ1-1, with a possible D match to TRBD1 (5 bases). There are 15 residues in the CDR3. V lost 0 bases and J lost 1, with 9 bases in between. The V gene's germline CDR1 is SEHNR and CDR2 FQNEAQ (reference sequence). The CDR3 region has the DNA TGTGCCAGCAGCTTAGCGGGGCTGGCGAACACTGAAGCTTTCTTT. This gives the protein CASSLAGLANTEAFF.

The CDR3 nucleotides are TGTGCCAGCAGCAGCGGGAGGGACAATGAGCAGTTCTTC. Translation gives CASSSGRDNEQFF. V is TRBV12-3 or TRBV12-4 and J is TRBJ2-1; TRBD2 matches at 10 bases. This CDR3 region has 13 residues. Germline trimming cut 6 bases from V and 5 bases from J; bases unmatched to any gene: 1.

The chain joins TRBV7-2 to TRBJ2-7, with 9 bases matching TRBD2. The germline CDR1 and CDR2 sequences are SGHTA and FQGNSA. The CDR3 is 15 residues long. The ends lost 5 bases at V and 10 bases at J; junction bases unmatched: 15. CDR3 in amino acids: CASSPLGGAGGEQYF. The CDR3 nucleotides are TGTGCCAGCAGCCCCCTGGGGGGCGCGGGAGGGGAACAGTACTTC.

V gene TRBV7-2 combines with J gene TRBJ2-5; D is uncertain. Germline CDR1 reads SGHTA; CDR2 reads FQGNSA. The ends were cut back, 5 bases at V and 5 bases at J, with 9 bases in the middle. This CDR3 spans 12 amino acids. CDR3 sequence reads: CASSQSRETQYF. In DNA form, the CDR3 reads TGTGCCAGCAGCCAATCGAGGGAGACCCAGTACTTC. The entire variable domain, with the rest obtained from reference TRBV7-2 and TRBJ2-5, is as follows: GAGVSQSPSNKVTEKGKDVELRCDPISGHTALYWYRQSLGQGLEFLIYFQGNSAPDKSGLPSDRFSAERTGGSVSTLTIQRTQQEDSAVYLCASSQSRETQYFGPGTRLLVL.

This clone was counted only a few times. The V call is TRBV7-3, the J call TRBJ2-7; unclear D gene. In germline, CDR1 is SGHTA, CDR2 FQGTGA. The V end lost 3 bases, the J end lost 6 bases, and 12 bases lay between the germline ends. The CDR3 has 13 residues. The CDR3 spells CASSFLPRSEQYF. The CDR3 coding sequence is TGTGCCAGCAGCTTCCTACCTCGGAGCGAGCAGTACTTC.

DNA of the CDR3: TGCGCCAGCAGTGACGGGGGCCTCACAGATACGCAGTATTTT. It yields the protein CASSDGGLTDTQYF. The chain recombines TRBV10-1 with TRBJ2-3; the D gene could be TRBD1 or TRBD2 (6 bases each). CDR3 length: 14 residues. Trimming removed 3 bases at V and 2 bases at J, with 9 bases between. Germline V lookup: CDR1 WNHNN, CDR2 SYGVQD (reference sequence).

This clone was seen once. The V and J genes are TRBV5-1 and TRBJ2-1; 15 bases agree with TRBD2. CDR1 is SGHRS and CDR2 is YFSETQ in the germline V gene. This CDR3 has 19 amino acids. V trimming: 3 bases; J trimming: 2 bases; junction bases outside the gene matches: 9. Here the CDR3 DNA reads TGCGCCAGCAGCTCCAGGACTAGCGGGGGGGCGGTGGCCTACAATGAGCAGTTCTTC. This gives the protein CASSSRTSGGAVAYNEQFF.

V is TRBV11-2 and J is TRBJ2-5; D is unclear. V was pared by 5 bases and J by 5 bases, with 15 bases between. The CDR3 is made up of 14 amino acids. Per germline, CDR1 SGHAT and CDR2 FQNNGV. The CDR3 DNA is TGTGCCAGCAGCCCCAACATGGGGTTGGAGACCCAGTACTTC. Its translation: CASSPNMGLETQYF.

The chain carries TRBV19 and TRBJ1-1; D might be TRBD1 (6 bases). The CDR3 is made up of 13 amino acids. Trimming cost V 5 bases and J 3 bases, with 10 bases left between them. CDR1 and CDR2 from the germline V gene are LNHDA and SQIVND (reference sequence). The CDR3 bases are TGTGCCAGTAGTCAGGGGATGGACACTGAAGCTTTCTTT. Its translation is CASSQGMDTEAFF.

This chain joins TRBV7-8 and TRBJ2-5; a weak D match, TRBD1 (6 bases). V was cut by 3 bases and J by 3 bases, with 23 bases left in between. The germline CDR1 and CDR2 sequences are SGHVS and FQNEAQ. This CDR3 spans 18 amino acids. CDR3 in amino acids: CASSFPPTGRYGKETQYF. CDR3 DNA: TGTGCCAGCAGCTTCCCCCCGACAGGAAGGTACGGGAAAGAGACCCAGTACTTC. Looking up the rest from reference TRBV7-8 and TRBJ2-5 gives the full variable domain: GAGVSQSPRYKVAKRGQDVALRCDPISGHVSLFWYQQALGQGPEFLTYFQNEAQLDKSGLPSDRFFAERPEGSVSTLKIQRTQQEDSAVYLCASSFPPTGRYGKETQYFGPGTRLLVL.

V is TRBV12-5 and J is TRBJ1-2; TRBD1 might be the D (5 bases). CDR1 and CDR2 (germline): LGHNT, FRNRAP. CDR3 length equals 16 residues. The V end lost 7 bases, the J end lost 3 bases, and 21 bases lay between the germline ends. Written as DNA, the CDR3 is TGTGCTAGTGCCCCTGGGGCGTCAGGGATCTACTATGGCTACACCTTC. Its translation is CASAPGASGIYYGYTF.

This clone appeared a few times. In DNA, the CDR3 is TGTGCCAGCAGCTTAGTAACGGGCCCCTCCTACAATGAGCAGTTCTTC. Translated, it gives CASSLVTGPSYNEQFF. V usage is TRBV7-2 and J usage is TRBJ2-1; D not certain. The CDR3 extends over 16 amino acids. The V gene lost 1 base and the J gene lost 0 bases, with 10 bases spanning the gap. Germline-derived CDR1 and CDR2 are SGHTA and FQGNSA.

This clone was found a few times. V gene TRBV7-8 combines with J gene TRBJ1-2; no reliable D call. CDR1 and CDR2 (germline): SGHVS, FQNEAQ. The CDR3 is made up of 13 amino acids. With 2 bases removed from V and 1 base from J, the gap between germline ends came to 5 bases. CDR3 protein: CASSLSFNYGYTF. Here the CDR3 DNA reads TGTGCCAGCAGCTTAAGTTTTAACTATGGCTACACCTTC.

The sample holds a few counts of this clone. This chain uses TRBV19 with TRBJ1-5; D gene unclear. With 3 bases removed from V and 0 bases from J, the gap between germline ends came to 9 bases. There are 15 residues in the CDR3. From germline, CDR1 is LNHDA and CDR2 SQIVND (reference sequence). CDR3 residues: CASSITRYSNQPQHF. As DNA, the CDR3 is TGTGCCAGTAGTATTACCCGGTATAGCAATCAGCCCCAGCATTTT.

CDR3 bases: TGTGCCAGCTCACCAATGGAGACCCAGTACTTC. Translating gives CASSPMETQYF. The rearrangement joins TRBV18 to TRBJ2-5; D gene unclear. Germline V CDR1 and CDR2: KGHSH, LQKENI. The CDR3 has 11 amino acids. V was shortened by 2 bases and J by 5 bases, with 3 bases between the two germline ends.

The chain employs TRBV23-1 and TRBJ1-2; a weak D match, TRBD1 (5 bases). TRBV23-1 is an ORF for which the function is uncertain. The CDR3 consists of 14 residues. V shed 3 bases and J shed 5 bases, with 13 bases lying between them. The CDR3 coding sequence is TGCGCCAGCAGTCAGGGCCTCTGGGGGTATGGCTACACCTTC. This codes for CASSQGLWGYGYTF.

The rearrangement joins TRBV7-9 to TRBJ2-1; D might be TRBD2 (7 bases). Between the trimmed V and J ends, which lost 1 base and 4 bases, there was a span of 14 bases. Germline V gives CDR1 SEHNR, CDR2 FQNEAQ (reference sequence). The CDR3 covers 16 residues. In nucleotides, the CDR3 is TGTGCCAGCAGCTTAGGGGGGGGCGGTTTTTACAATGAGCAGTTCTTC. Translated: CASSLGGGGFYNEQFF.